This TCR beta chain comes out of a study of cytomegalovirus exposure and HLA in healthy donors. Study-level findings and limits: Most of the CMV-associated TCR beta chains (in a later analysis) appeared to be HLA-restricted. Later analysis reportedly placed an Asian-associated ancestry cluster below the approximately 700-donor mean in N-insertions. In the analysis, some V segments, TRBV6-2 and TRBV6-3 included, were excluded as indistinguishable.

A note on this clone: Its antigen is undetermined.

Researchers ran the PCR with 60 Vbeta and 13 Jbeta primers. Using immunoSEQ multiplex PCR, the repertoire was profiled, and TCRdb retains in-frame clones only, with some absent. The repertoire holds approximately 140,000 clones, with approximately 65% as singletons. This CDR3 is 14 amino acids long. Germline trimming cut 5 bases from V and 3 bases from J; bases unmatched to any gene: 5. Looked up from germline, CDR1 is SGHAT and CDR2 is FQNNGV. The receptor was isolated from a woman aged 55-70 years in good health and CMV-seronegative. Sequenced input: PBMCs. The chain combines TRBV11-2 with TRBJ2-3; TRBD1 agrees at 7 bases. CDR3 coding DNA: TGTGCCAGCAGCCAGATCAGGGGGACAGATACGCAGTATTTT. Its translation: CASSQIRGTDTQYF.